This is a list of T cell receptor beta chains from one sample in a study of blood T cell repertoires in COVID-19. Repertoires were generated with immunoSEQ multiplex PCR, while TCRdb's copy carries only in-frame clones and drops some. Of 300,000 to 350,000 clones listed, about 87% are singletons. Sequences were obtained from PBMCs or T cells enriched from blood (not recorded which). The receptor source for this set is a man younger than 45 who had recovered from COVID-19. Each CDR3 is given with its conserved first and last residue. The D gene is left open where the match is weak. A row's size may be missing; if present it is once, few, many or a size class.

V gene	clone size	D gene	J gene	CDR3 DNA	CDR3 protein
TRBV23-1	NA	TRBD1	TRBJ2-5	TGCGCCAGCAGTAAACAGGGGTGGGAGACCCAGTACTTC	CASSKQGWETQYF
TRBV5-1	NA	TRBD1	TRBJ1-2	TGCGCCAGCAGCTCAGCGCCACAGGGGGCTGGTGAGGGCTACACCTTC	CASSSAPQGAGEGYTF
TRBV30	NA	NA	TRBJ1-1	TGTGCCTGGAGTTTAGGCGCGGGCTATGAAGCTTTCTTT	CAWSLGAGYEAFF
TRBV7-3	NA	NA	TRBJ2-7	TGTGCCAGCAGCTACTCACAGGGAAAGCAGTACTTC	CASSYSQGKQYF
TRBV29-1	NA	NA	TRBJ2-3	TGCAGCGTTGAGGACACTAGCACAGATACGCAGTATTTT	CSVEDTSTDTQYF
TRBV3-1/TRBV3-2	NA	NA	TRBJ2-5	TGTGCCAGCAGCCGTTCCCGGGCGGGGCGCGAGACCCAGTACTTC	CASSRSRAGRETQYF
TRBV5-1	NA	TRBD1	TRBJ1-1	TGCGCCAGCAGCGGACAGGGGCCCAGCACTGAAGCTTTCTTT	CASSGQGPSTEAFF
TRBV2	NA	NA	TRBJ1-4	TGTGCCAGCAAATGGTGGGACACCCGATCAACTAATGAAAAACTGTTTTTT	CASKWWDTRSTNEKLFF
TRBV19	NA	NA	TRBJ2-7	TGTGCCAGTAGTATAGTTGAAGCTCCCTACGAGCAGTACTTC	CASSIVEAPYEQYF
TRBV12-3/TRBV12-4	NA	NA	TRBJ1-1	TGTGCCAGCAGTTTCAGGCCAGATCAAGCTTTCTTT	CASSFRPDQAFF
TRBV3-1/TRBV3-2	NA	TRBD2	TRBJ2-3	TGTGCCAGCAGCCTTTACCTAAGCGGGGGGGCGCCAGATACGCAGTATTTT	CASSLYLSGGAPDTQYF
TRBV15	few	NA	TRBJ1-5	TGTGCCACCAGCAGAGATACTAGATTGGGTCAGCCCCAGCATTTT	CATSRDTRLGQPQHF
TRBV28	NA	NA	TRBJ2-5	TGTGCCAGCAGTTTAGGCAGGGGGCGGGGGGAGACCCAGTACTTC	CASSLGRGRGETQYF
TRBV6-1	few	NA	TRBJ1-3	TGTGCCAGCAGTGAATTTAAGGCGGACTCTGGAAACACCATATATTTT	CASSEFKADSGNTIYF
TRBV5-4	NA	TRBD1	TRBJ1-4	TGTGCCAGCAGCGTGGGGGCGGACAGGGGCGGTGAAAAACTGTTTTTT	CASSVGADRGGEKLFF
TRBV6-5	once	NA	TRBJ1-1	TGTGCCAGCAGATTCGACAGGAACACTGAAGCTTTCTTT	CASRFDRNTEAFF
TRBV19	NA	NA	TRBJ1-2	TGTGCCAGTAGTAAAGTAGCAGCAGGGGCCAGCTACACCTTC	CASSKVAAGASYTF
TRBV2	NA	TRBD1	TRBJ1-1	TGTGCCAGCCCCGAACGGGGACAGAGCATGAACACTGAAGCTTTCTTT	CASPERGQSMNTEAFF
TRBV5-1	NA	TRBD1	TRBJ1-2	TGCGCCAGCAGCTTGGGCGCAGGGGGGAATGGCTACACCTTC	CASSLGAGGNGYTF
TRBV27	NA	TRBD1	TRBJ1-2	TGTGCCAGCAGTTTTTCAAGACAGGGGCCTACCCAATATGGCTACACCTTC	CASSFSRQGPTQYGYTF
TRBV27	NA	TRBD1	TRBJ2-1	TGTGCCAGCAGTCTAGGGGGCGCCGCCTACAATGAGCAGTTCTTC	CASSLGGAAYNEQFF
TRBV18	NA	NA	TRBJ1-2	TGTGCCAGCTCAAGTCTTCTGATTCAGGGTGAATATGGCTACACCTTC	CASSSLLIQGEYGYTF
TRBV5-6	NA	TRBD1	TRBJ2-1	TGTGCCAACCCCCGGGGGACAGGGGTGTTAGGAAATGAGCAGTTCTTC	CANPRGTGVLGNEQFF